One sample yielded the 9 T cell receptor beta chains listed below, sequenced in a study of cytomegalovirus exposure and HLA in healthy donors (dated 2017 in TCRdb). Preparation of the library involved the immunoSEQ multiplex PCR assay. The multiplex PCR relied on a mix of 60 forward primers for TCR Vbeta segments and 13 reverse primers for TCR Jbeta segments. TCRdb stores this immuneACCESS table with in-frame sequences only. Part of the clones is absent; in the studies checked, under half of the shortfall reflects unresolved V genes, and no reason is known for the rest. The sample table holds approximately 140,000 clones, of which about 80% were seen once. Approximately 2.8% of the sample comes from the top ten. The sample was PBMCs. The source of these receptors is a boy aged 2-9 years in good health and CMV-seronegative.

This chain joins TRBV5-4 and TRBJ2-7; D not resolved. This CDR3 has 14 residues. V was cut by 6 bases and J by 7 bases, with 20 bases left in between. The germline CDR1 and CDR2 sequences are SGHNT and YYREEE (reference sequence). CDR3 DNA: TGTGCCAGCACCTACCTCCGCCCCCCCGGGGAGCAGTACGTC. It translates to CASTYLRPPGEQYV.

The genes are TRBV27 and TRBJ2-7; 7 bases agree with TRBD1. The CDR3 has 15 amino acids. With 5 bases clipped from V and 2 bases from J, the junction kept 9 bases outside the gene matches. The germline V gene encodes CDR1 MNHEY and CDR2 SMNVEV (reference sequence). The CDR3 here is CASSLAQGQAYEQYF. CDR3 coding DNA: TGTGCCAGCAGTCTAGCACAGGGGCAAGCCTACGAGCAGTACTTC.

The rearrangement uses TRBV30 and TRBJ2-1; TRBD2 matches at 8 bases. Germline CDR1 GTSNPN, CDR2 SVGIG (reference sequence). The CDR3 has 15 amino acids. With V trimmed by 2 bases and J by 4 bases, 7 bases remained unmatched. The CDR3 reads CAWSRGGEGYNEQFF. For the CDR3, the DNA is TGTGCCTGGAGTCGGGGGGGAGAGGGTTACAATGAGCAGTTCTTC.

V is TRBV6-1 and J is TRBJ2-7, with D tentatively TRBD1 (5 bases). The CDR3 sequence is 15 residues long. Trimming took 0 bases from V and 2 from J, leaving 11 bases between them. Looked up from germline, CDR1 is MNHNS and CDR2 is SASEGT. The CDR3 region has the DNA TGTGCCAGCAGTGAAGCGTCCAGGGTGGCCTACGAGCAGTACGTC. It yields the protein CASSEASRVAYEQYV.

CDR3 in amino acids: CASSLEASPGGNQPQHF. For the CDR3, the DNA is TGTGCCAGCAGCTTAGAGGCCTCCCCGGGGGGCAATCAGCCCCAGCATTTT. V and J are TRBV11-2 and TRBJ1-5; D is possibly TRBD1 (5 bases). There are 17 residues in the CDR3. The V end lost 0 bases, the J end lost 2 bases, and 14 bases lay between the germline ends. Germline lookup yields CDR1 SGHAT and CDR2 FQNNGV.

This chain uses TRBV27 with TRBJ1-2; 8 positions match TRBD1. This CDR3 is 14 amino acids long. With V trimmed by 5 bases and J by 6 bases, 8 bases remained unmatched. The germline CDR1 and CDR2 sequences are MNHEY and SMNVEV (reference sequence). CDR3 sequence: CASSQRTGLDGYTF. The CDR3 bases are TGTGCCAGCAGTCAGCGGACAGGGTTGGATGGCTACACCTTC.

For the CDR3, the DNA is TGTGCCAGCAGCTCTGGGACAGGGGGCAGGTACGAGCAGTACTTC. This encodes CASSSGTGGRYEQYF. The chain is built from TRBV13 and TRBJ2-7, with 12 bases aligning to TRBD1. The CDR3 is 15 amino acids. Germline V gene data show CDR1 as PRHDT and CDR2 as FYEKMQ (reference sequence). The junction had 5 bases not matched to a gene; V was cut back by 4 bases and J by 4 bases.

The chain couples TRBV7-9 to TRBJ2-1, with D perhaps matching TRBD1 (6 bases). The CDR3 is 17 residues long. V was trimmed by 5 bases and J by 8 bases, leaving 25 bases between them. Germline CDR1 SEHNR, CDR2 FQNEAQ (reference sequence). The CDR3 spells CASSPRQATIERDEQFF. CDR3 sequence (DNA): TGTGCCAGCAGCCCTCGACAGGCTACAATAGAGCGTGATGAGCAGTTCTTC.

The rearrangement joins TRBV27 to TRBJ1-5, with 10 bases aligning to TRBD1. This CDR3 has 17 amino acids. V shed 4 bases and J 7 bases; nucleotides not matched to a gene: 13. The germline gives CDR1 MNHEY, CDR2 SMNVEV (reference sequence). In nucleotides, the CDR3 is TGTGCCAGCAGTTCCCTAGGACAGGGGGGTTTCGGACAGCCCCAGCATTTT. Its translation is CASSSLGQGGFGQPQHF.